This T cell receptor (beta chain) is drawn from a study of PD-L1 blockade in urothelial cancer. Study summary: After treatment start, blood was analyzed at 3 weeks (second dose) and at 6 weeks.

Looked up from germline, CDR1 is LNHDA and CDR2 is SQIVND (reference sequence). The CDR3 has 15 amino acids. Trimming removed 5 bases from V and 5 bases from J; junction bases left unmatched: 9. Using immunoSEQ multiplex PCR, the repertoire was profiled, and TCRdb retains in-frame clones only, with some absent. The data hold some 25,000 clones, with about 86% observed a single time. This clone occurred a few times. The V and J genes are TRBV19 and TRBJ2-7, with 10 bases aligning to TRBD1. This material consisted of PBMCs, taken around atezolizumab (anti-PD-L1) treatment. The clonotype originates from a man in his sixties with urothelial cancer. The CDR3 region has the DNA TGTGCCAGTAGTGACCGGGACAGGGGTCGGCACGAGCAGTACTTC. Protein product: CASSDRDRGRHEQYF. Combining the CDR3 with reference TRBV19 and TRBJ2-7 gives the whole variable domain DGGITQSPKYLFRKEGQNVTLSCEQNLNHDAMYWYRQDPGQGLRLIYYSQIVNDFQKGDIAEGYSVSREKKESFPLTVTSAQKNPTAFYLCASSDRDRGRHEQYFGPGTRLTVT.